Listed here are 29 T cell receptor beta chains from one sample, sequenced in a study of shared clonotypes between healthy human individuals. Measured with immunoSEQ multiplex PCR; TCRdb has only the in-frame clones, and not every one. The sample yields 300,000 or so clones, around 74% seen once. Sequenced material: memory CD4+ T cells sorted from blood. The subset: CD45RA-negative fraction. Receptor source: a man aged 25-45 years in good health.

This clone came up once. The chain has TRBV7-9 and TRBJ2-4; no clear D. V lost 4 bases and J 0 bases, leaving 7 bases between the germline ends. Germline V gene sequence: CDR1 SEHNR, CDR2 FQNEAQ (reference sequence). The length of the CDR3 is 14 residues. DNA for the CDR3: TGTGCCAGCAGCTCAACCGTAGCCAAAAACATTCAGTACTTC. Translation: CASSSTVAKNIQYF. The variable domain in full, with the rest retrieved from reference TRBV7-9 and TRBJ2-4, is DTGVSQNPRHKITKRGQNVTFRCDPISEHNRLYWYRQTLGQGPEFLTYFQNEAQLEKSRLLSDRFSAERPKGSFSTLEIQRTEQGDSAMYLCASSSTVAKNIQYFGAGTRLSVL.

The sample holds one count of this clone. The chain is built from TRBV5-5 and TRBJ2-3; D uncertain. In germline, CDR1 is SGHKS, CDR2 YYEKEE (reference sequence). The CDR3 extends over 13 amino acids. Trimming shortened V by 0 bases and J by 4 bases, and 6 bases separated the two germline ends. CDR3 DNA sequence: TGTGCCAGCAGCTTGGGTCCGTCAGATACGCAGTATTTT. As protein: CASSLGPSDTQYF.

This clone occurred many times. The genes are TRBV6-5 and TRBJ2-3; the D gene could be TRBD1 or TRBD2 (5 bases each). V was trimmed by 7 bases and J by 3 bases, leaving 17 bases between them. Germline V gene lookup returns CDR1 MNHEY and CDR2 SVGAGI. CDR3 length: 15 residues. The CDR3 is CASTPFSGATDTQYF. DNA for the CDR3: TGTGCCAGCACCCCCTTTTCCGGGGCAACAGATACGCAGTATTTT.

The chain carries TRBV28 and TRBJ1-1; no clear D gene. In germline, CDR1 is MDHEN, CDR2 SYDVKM. The CDR3 extends over 13 amino acids. Trimming removed 6 bases from V and 0 bases from J, with 8 bases in between. As DNA, the CDR3 is TGTGCCAGCAGCACTCATATGAACACTGAAGCTTTCTTT. This gives the protein CASSTHMNTEAFF.

The chain couples TRBV28 to TRBJ2-2; perhaps TRBD1 as D (6 bases). Germline loops: CDR1 MDHEN, CDR2 SYDVKM. The CDR3 consists of 16 residues. The V end lost 3 bases, the J end lost 0 bases, and 11 bases lay between the germline ends. The CDR3 loop reads CASSLVGGANTGELFF. In DNA form, the CDR3 reads TGTGCCAGCAGTTTGGTTGGGGGCGCGAACACCGGGGAGCTGTTTTTT.

The chain is built from TRBV6-1 and TRBJ2-1; D unclear. The CDR3 extends over 15 amino acids. CDR1 is MNHNS and CDR2 is SASEGT in the germline V gene. The germline V and J ends were trimmed by 6 bases and 0 bases, with 12 bases remaining between them. The CDR3 protein is CASSLQSSSYNEQFF. The CDR3 DNA sequence: TGTGCCAGCAGCCTACAGTCCAGCTCCTACAATGAGCAGTTCTTC.

This clone is medium-sized (0.01 to 0.1%) within its sample. The genes are TRBV11-3 and TRBJ2-5; D is perhaps TRBD1 (5 bases). Germline CDR1 is SGHNT and CDR2 is YENEEA. V was pared by 5 bases and J by 2 bases, with 15 bases between. The CDR3 is 15 amino acids. The DNA for the CDR3 is TGTGCCAGCAGCGCGGAGCAGGGTGCGCAAGAGACCCAGTACTTC. Translated, it gives CASSAEQGAQETQYF.

V usage is TRBV7-9 and J usage is TRBJ1-2; no firm D call. The CDR3 length is 15 residues. Germline-derived CDR1 and CDR2 are SEHNR and FQNEAQ (reference sequence). The V end lost 0 bases, the J end lost 1 base, and 9 bases lay between the germline ends. Here the CDR3 reads CASSLALSHNYGYTF. Here the CDR3 DNA reads TGTGCCAGCAGCTTAGCGCTAAGCCATAACTATGGCTACACCTTC.

The genes are TRBV5-4 and TRBJ2-5; the D gene is possibly TRBD2 (6 bases). This CDR3 comprises 16 residues. Germline V gene lookup returns CDR1 SGHNT and CDR2 YYREEE (reference sequence). Trimming took off 2 bases at V and 5 bases at J, with 19 bases between the two ends. The CDR3 nucleotides read TGTGCCAGCAGCTTCCCACCCCCTAGCGTTGGTGAGACCCAGTACTTC. This sequence encodes CASSFPPPSVGETQYF.

This chain joins TRBV18 and TRBJ2-1; 10 bases match TRBD2. With 4 bases clipped from V and 7 bases from J, the junction kept 10 bases outside the gene matches. CDR1 and CDR2 from the germline V gene are KGHSH and LQKENI. The CDR3 spans 16 residues. CDR3 in amino acids: CASSLTASGRINEQFF. CDR3 nucleotides: TGTGCCAGCTCACTGACCGCTAGCGGGAGAATAAATGAGCAGTTCTTC. The variable domain in full, with the rest retrieved from reference TRBV18 and TRBJ2-1, is NAGVMQNPRHLVRRRGQEARLRCSPMKGHSHVYWYRQLPEEGLKFMVYLQKENIIDESGMPKERFSAEFPKEGPSILRIQQVVRGDSAAYFCASSLTASGRINEQFFGPGTRLTVL.

Turning to this clone: Other DNA sequences in the sample encode the same CDR3. The CDR3 DNA reads TGCAGTGCGAAACCCCTCAATGAGCAGTTCTTC. It specifies CSAKPLNEQFF. The chain combines TRBV20-1 with TRBJ2-1; D unclear. V was pared by 6 bases and J by 6 bases, with 9 bases between. Per germline, CDR1 DFQATT and CDR2 SNEGSKA (reference sequence). The CDR3 is 11 residues long.

In this sample, this clone turned up once. The gene calls are TRBV7-2 and TRBJ2-7; 12 bases line up with TRBD2. This CDR3 contains 16 residues. Germline CDR1 and CDR2: SGHTA and FQGNSA. Trimming took 3 bases from V and 0 from J; bases not matched to a gene: 3. In DNA, the CDR3 is TGTGCCAGCAGCTTTGGACTAGCGGGACTCTCCTACGAGCAGTACTTC. Its protein product is CASSFGLAGLSYEQYF.

The rearrangement uses TRBV11-2 and TRBJ1-1; D ambiguous. This CDR3 spans 15 amino acids. The germline gives CDR1 SGHAT, CDR2 FQNNGV. Trimming took off 5 bases at V and 1 base at J, with 14 bases between the two ends. CDR3 coding DNA: TGTGCCAGCAGCCCCCACTACCGGAGGAACACTGAAGCTTTCTTT. This encodes CASSPHYRRNTEAFF.

The chain links TRBV10-3 to TRBJ2-1; the match to TRBD2 covers 14 bases. The ends lost 2 bases at V and 7 bases at J; junction bases unmatched: 4. The CDR3 is 16 residues long. Germline lookup yields CDR1 ENHRY and CDR2 SYGVKD. The CDR3 here is CAISEPGLAGGNEQFF. Here the CDR3 DNA reads TGTGCCATCAGTGAGCCTGGACTAGCGGGAGGTAATGAGCAGTTCTTC.

The rearrangement joins TRBV27 to TRBJ2-1; D may be TRBD2 (5 bases). V was clipped by 7 bases and J by 8 bases, with 9 bases between them. The CDR3 is 11 amino acids. Per the germline V gene, CDR1 is MNHEY and CDR2 is SMNVEV (reference sequence). CDR3 protein: CASKRADEQFF. The CDR3, as DNA: TGTGCCAGCAAAAGAGCGGATGAGCAGTTCTTC.

This clone appeared a single time. The chain carries TRBV6-1 and TRBJ1-6; D gene ambiguous. The CDR3 is 18 residues long. V shed 3 bases and J shed 0 bases, with 15 bases lying between them. The germline gives CDR1 MNHNS, CDR2 SASEGT. The CDR3 coding sequence is TGTGCCAGCAGTGATCGTAGACACCCGAGCTCCTATAATTCACCCCTCCACTTT. Amino acid sequence: CASSDRRHPSSYNSPLHF.

V usage is TRBV11-3 and J usage is TRBJ2-7; TRBD2 is a possible D gene (6 bases). Trimming removed 5 bases at V and 3 bases at J, with 14 bases between. CDR1 is SGHNT, CDR2 YENEEA, per germline. The CDR3 spans 14 residues. This CDR3 is CASSVRDWDYEQYF. The CDR3 bases are TGTGCCAGCAGCGTCCGGGACTGGGACTACGAGCAGTACTTC.

This chain links TRBV5-1 with TRBJ1-1; 7 bases are shared with TRBD1. The length of the CDR3 is 13 residues. The germline gives CDR1 SGHRS, CDR2 YFSETQ. J lost 4 bases, V lost 4 bases, and 4 bases had no gene match. CDR3 protein: CASSTGQTTEAFF. The CDR3 DNA is TGCGCCAGCAGCACGGGACAGACCACTGAAGCTTTCTTT.

With respect to this clone: At one of its ends the junction is not consistent with the germline gene, which may arise from a read error. This chain connects TRBV28 to TRBJ2-5; D unclear. Germline V gene data show CDR1 as MDHEN and CDR2 as SYDVKM. This CDR3 is 12 amino acids long. The CDR3 DNA reads as TGTGCCAGCCGAAGAGTTCCCGGCAAGCCGGACTTC. Protein sequence: CASRRVPGKPDF. Using reference TRBV28 and TRBJ2-5 for the parts outside the CDR3, the full variable domain is DVKVTQSSRYLVKRTGEKVFLECVQDMDHENMFWYRQDPGLGLRLIYFSYDVKMKEKGDIPEGYSVSREKKERFSLILESASTNQTSMYLCASRRVPGKPDFGPGTRLLVL.

This clone appeared a few times. The chain joins TRBV27 to TRBJ2-2, with TRBD2 matching 7 bases. With V trimmed by 4 bases and J by 2 bases, 4 bases remained unmatched. In germline, CDR1 is MNHEY, CDR2 SMNVEV (reference sequence). This CDR3 is 15 amino acids long. This CDR3 is CASSYRAGNTGELFF. For the CDR3, the DNA is TGTGCCAGCAGTTACCGAGCGGGAAACACCGGGGAGCTGTTTTTT.

Turning to this clone: This sample includes further DNA sequences coding for the same CDR3. V and J are TRBV5-1 and TRBJ2-3; D is ambiguous. Germline V gives CDR1 SGHRS, CDR2 YFSETQ. Trimming took 0 bases from V and 0 from J, leaving 5 bases between them. CDR3 length: 14 residues. The CDR3, as DNA: TGCGCCAGCAGCTTGGTTGCGAGCACAGATACGCAGTATTTT. Translation gives CASSLVASTDTQYF. Combining the CDR3 with reference TRBV5-1 and TRBJ2-3 gives the whole variable domain KAGVTQTPRYLIKTRGQQVTLSCSPISGHRSVSWYQQTPGQGLQFLFEYFSETQRNKGNFPGRFSGRQFSNSRSEMNVSTLELGDSALYLCASSLVASTDTQYFGPGTRLTVL.

The chain recombines TRBV5-1 with TRBJ1-2; the match to TRBD1 covers 10 bases. V dropped 4 bases and J dropped 1; count of bases not matched to a gene: 7. The CDR3 contains 16 residues. CDR1 and CDR2 (germline): SGHRS, YFSETQ. CDR3 loop: CASSTGQGVNNYGYTF. The CDR3 region has the DNA TGCGCCAGCAGCACTGGACAGGGGGTAAATAACTATGGCTACACCTTC.

The rearrangement links TRBV6-6 to TRBJ2-5; either TRBD1 or TRBD2 may fit D (5 bases each). CDR3 size: 16 residues. Germline CDR1 is MNHNY and CDR2 is SVGAGI (reference sequence). The V and J ends lost 0 bases and 5 bases respectively, with 16 bases between them. CDR3 DNA: TGTGCCAGCAGTTACTCCGGGGAAGGGGCGGCCGAGACCCAGTACTTC. Translation: CASSYSGEGAAETQYF.

The rearrangement links TRBV7-3 to TRBJ2-2; D possibly matches TRBD1 or TRBD2 (5 bases each). The CDR3 extends over 18 amino acids. From germline, CDR1 is SGHTA and CDR2 FQGTGA. The V end was cut by 2 bases, the J end by 0 bases, with 16 bases between. CDR3 in amino acids: CASSLGGVGKTNTGELFF. The DNA for the CDR3 is TGTGCCAGCAGCTTAGGGGGAGTCGGGAAAACGAACACCGGGGAGCTGTTTTTT.

This clone has just one count. Other DNA sequences in this specimen translate into the identical CDR3. The chain joins TRBV5-1 to TRBJ1-4, with a possible D match to TRBD1 (6 bases). V was shortened by 4 bases and J by 5 bases, with 12 bases between the two germline ends. The V gene's germline CDR1 is SGHRS and CDR2 YFSETQ. The CDR3 has 14 amino acids. The CDR3 loop reads CASSLTGSNEKLFF. The CDR3 region has the DNA TGCGCCAGCAGCCTTACAGGGTCGAATGAAAAACTGTTTTTT.

This clone was detected a few times. This chain connects TRBV28 to TRBJ1-1; D unresolved. The CDR3 covers 16 residues. The V end was cut by 5 bases, the J end by 0 bases, with 16 bases between. The germline gives CDR1 MDHEN, CDR2 SYDVKM. CDR3 nucleotides: TGTGCCAGCAGTCCGCTTCCGGCGCGAGTGAACACTGAAGCTTTCTTT. Encoded protein: CASSPLPARVNTEAFF.

The rearrangement links TRBV19 to TRBJ1-5; D is unclear. The V gene lost 10 bases and the J gene lost 0 bases, with 10 bases spanning the gap. CDR3 size: 13 residues. Germline V gene data show CDR1 as LNHDA and CDR2 as SQIVND (reference sequence). In DNA form, the CDR3 reads TGTGCCACCCAGCTGTATAGCAATCAGCCCCAGCATTTT. It is translated as CATQLYSNQPQHF.

The chain couples TRBV27 to TRBJ2-7; unclear D gene. Deletions cut 0 bases from V and 2 bases from J, with 14 bases between. Germline-derived CDR1 and CDR2 are MNHEY and SMNVEV (reference sequence). The CDR3 extends over 16 amino acids. The CDR3 coding sequence is TGTGCCAGCAGTTTATCCGGTAGCAGGTCACCCTACGAGCAGTACTTC. Its protein is CASSLSGSRSPYEQYF.

The V gene is TRBV15, the J gene TRBJ2-1; TRBD1 or TRBD2 may be the D gene (5 bases each). Trimming took off 2 bases at V and 5 bases at J, with 10 bases between the two ends. CDR1 and CDR2 (germline): LNHNV, YYDKDF (reference sequence). This CDR3 spans 14 amino acids. The CDR3 loop is CATSRTGLNNEQFF. DNA of the CDR3: TGTGCCACCAGCAGAACGGGGCTTAACAATGAGCAGTTCTTC. Together with reference TRBV15 and TRBJ2-1, the CDR3 gives the full variable domain: DAMVIQNPRYQVTQFGKPVTLSCSQTLNHNVMYWYQQKSSQAPKLLFHYYDKDFNNEADTPDNFQSRRPNTSFCFLDIRSPGLGDTAMYLCATSRTGLNNEQFFGPGTRLTVL.